The entry below gives a single TCR beta chain sequence along with its context. Its target is unknown. The data belong to a study of human T cells and chemical hapten exposure. Study-wide background: In the sensitization step, 2% DPC was placed on approximately 2 cm by approximately 2 cm of upper inner arm skin. Study-wide points: Expanded TCRs clustered into significantly more large CDR3 similarity groups than controls, the analysis revealed.

The sample's time point: pre-sensitization, week 0. This sample's treatment: therapeutic diphenylcyclopropenone sensitization with weekly scalp DPC. Blood draws preceded each patch test application. In TCRdb, the RACE reads were re-called with MiXCR into one record per CDR3 protein. Among approximately 370,000 distinct CDR3 sequences, about 5.4% were seen once, and the ten largest hold over 6.5%. The receptor was derived from a young woman with alopecia areata. Some clones in this sample may be carry-over from other donors' samples. The starting material was whole blood, obtained in connection with sensitization to the hapten diphenylcyclopropenone (DPC).

Here the CDR3 DNA reads TGTGCCAGCAGTTGGGACAACGGTGAAAAACTGTTTTTT. Its protein product is CASSWDNGEKLFF. The chain links TRBV4-2 to TRBJ1-4; D perhaps matches TRBD1 (6 bases). V gave up 6 bases and J gave up 7 bases, with 12 bases separating them. The length of the CDR3 is 13 residues. Looked up from germline, CDR1 is LGHNA and CDR2 is YNFKEQ.